The T cell receptor (beta chain) under discussion was sequenced for a study of OX40 agonist ivuxolimab in advanced cancers. CDR1 is DFQATT and CDR2 is SNEGSKA in the germline V gene (reference sequence). The V end lost 1 base, the J end lost 5 bases, and 4 bases lay between the germline ends. This CDR3 region has 11 residues. TCRdb's table, derived via immunoSEQ multiplex PCR, lists solely in-frame clones and lacks some. The sample lists tens of thousands of clones; about 83% were seen once. Sequencing was performed on CD4+ or CD8+ T cells sorted from blood, taken in a trial of the OX40 agonist ivuxolimab. The genes are TRBV20-1 and TRBJ2-3; D not resolved. The sequence came from an adult with an advanced solid tumor such as melanoma, head and neck, liver or kidney cancer. CDR3: CSARAVDTQYF. The CDR3, as DNA: TGCAGTGCTAGAGCAGTAGATACGCAGTATTTT.